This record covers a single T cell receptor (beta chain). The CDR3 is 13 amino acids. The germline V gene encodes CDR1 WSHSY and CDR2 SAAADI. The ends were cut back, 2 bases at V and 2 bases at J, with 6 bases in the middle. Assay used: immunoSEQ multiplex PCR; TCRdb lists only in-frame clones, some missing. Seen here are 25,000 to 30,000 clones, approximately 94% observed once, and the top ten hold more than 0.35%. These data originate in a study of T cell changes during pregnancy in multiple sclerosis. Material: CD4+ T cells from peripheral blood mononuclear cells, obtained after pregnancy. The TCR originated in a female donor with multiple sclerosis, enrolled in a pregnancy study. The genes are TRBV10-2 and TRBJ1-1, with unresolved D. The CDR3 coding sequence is TGCGCCAGCAGTGAGCAGGCTAACACTGAAGCTTTCTTT. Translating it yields CASSEQANTEAFF.